This T cell receptor beta chain was sequenced for a study of T cell clonality in common variable immunodeficiency. Overall study findings and caveats: Reportedly, TCR beta sequences from common variable immunodeficiency showed fewer deletions and N-nucleotide insertions. Fewer TCRbeta clones were shared among CVID subjects than controls. T cell subpopulation sequencing would be needed to explain CVID clonality.

The CDR3 runs to 19 residues. V lost 3 bases and J lost 3; bases outside the gene matches: 16. Germline CDR1 is KGHSH and CDR2 is LQKENI. The sample holds many counts of this clone. Its target is unknown. The CDR3 extends 3 residues past the end of the read, so its final part is completed from the germline J gene. Some clones are missing from TCRdb's copy, which holds only in-frame ones; the method was immunoSEQ multiplex PCR. This sample comprises some 9,700 clones, none seen once only. Caucasian heritage predominated among both patients and controls. All CVID subjects were on immunoglobulin replacement for at least one year.

The sequencing input was peripheral blood mononuclear cells. The chain employs TRBV18 and TRBJ1-1; 10 bases match TRBD1. This TCR was sampled from a human donor with common variable immunodeficiency. CDR3 sequence: CASSPGRGQGTRRDTEAFF. CDR3 bases read: TGTGCCAGCTCACCTGGGAGGGGACAGGGGACGCGGCGAGACACTGAA.